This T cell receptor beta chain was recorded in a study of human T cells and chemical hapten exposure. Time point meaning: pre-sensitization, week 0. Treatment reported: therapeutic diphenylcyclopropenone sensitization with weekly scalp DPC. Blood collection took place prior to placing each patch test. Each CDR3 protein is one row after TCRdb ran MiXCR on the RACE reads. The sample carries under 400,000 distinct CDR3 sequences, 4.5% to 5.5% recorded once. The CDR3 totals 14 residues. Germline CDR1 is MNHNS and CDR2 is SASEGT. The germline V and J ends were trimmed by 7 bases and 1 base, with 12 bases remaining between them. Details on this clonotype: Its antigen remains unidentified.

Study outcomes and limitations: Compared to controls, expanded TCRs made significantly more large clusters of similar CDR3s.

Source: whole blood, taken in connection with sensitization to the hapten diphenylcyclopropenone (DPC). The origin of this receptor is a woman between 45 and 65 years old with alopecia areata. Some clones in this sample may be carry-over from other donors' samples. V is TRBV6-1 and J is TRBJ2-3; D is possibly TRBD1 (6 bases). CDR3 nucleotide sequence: TGTGCCAGCAAGGGAGCAGGGGGCACAGATACGCAGTATTTT. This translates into CASKGAGGTDTQYF.